The 17 T cell receptor beta chains reported below all come from one sample, sequenced in a study of human versus mouse CDR3 diversity and MHC coevolution. The protocol was immunoSEQ multiplex PCR, while the TCRdb copy is restricted to in-frame clones and leaves out a portion. The sample has around 77,000 clones; about 90% are singletons. The sequencing sample was made of naive CD4+ T cells from blood. The subset denotes: CD45RO-negative CD62L-positive naive CD4 T cells. These receptor sequences come from a person aged 25 to 69 in good health.

The chain employs TRBV9 and TRBJ2-3; perhaps TRBD2 as D (6 bases). This CDR3 is built from 15 residues. V was cut by 4 bases and J by 3 bases, with 15 bases left in between. Per germline, CDR1 SGDLS and CDR2 YYNGEE. CDR3 DNA sequence: TGTGCCAGCAGCTTAGCCGGGACTCCAACAGATACGCAGTATTTT. Its translation is CASSLAGTPTDTQYF. The whole variable domain, remainder taken from reference TRBV9 and TRBJ2-3, is DSGVTQTPKHLITATGQRVTLRCSPRSGDLSVYWYQQSLDQGLQFLIQYYNGEERAKGNILERFSAQQFPDLHSELNLSSLELGDSALYFCASSLAGTPTDTQYFGPGTRLTVL.

The V call is TRBV7-9, the J call TRBJ2-3; 8 bases align to TRBD2. This CDR3 comprises 14 residues. CDR1 is SEHNR and CDR2 is FQNEAQ in the germline V gene (reference sequence). The ends lost 5 bases at V and 3 bases at J; junction bases unmatched: 4. CDR3 residues: CASSRPGGTDTQYF. The CDR3 DNA reads TGTGCCAGCAGCCGACCGGGGGGGACAGATACGCAGTATTTT. Drawing the rest from reference TRBV7-9 and TRBJ2-3, the complete variable domain is DTGVSQNPRHKITKRGQNVTFRCDPISEHNRLYWYRQTLGQGPEFLTYFQNEAQLEKSRLLSDRFSAERPKGSFSTLEIQRTEQGDSAMYLCASSRPGGTDTQYFGPGTRLTVL.

The chain carries TRBV29-1 and TRBJ1-2, with TRBD1 as a possible D gene (5 bases). Trimming pared 7 bases from V and 6 bases from J, leaving 12 bases between. Germline V gene sequence: CDR1 SQVTM, CDR2 ANQGSEA. The CDR3 consists of 11 residues. This chain's CDR3 is CSGSGTDGYTF. The CDR3, as DNA: TGCAGCGGCTCCGGGACTGATGGCTACACCTTC.

The gene calls are TRBV27 and TRBJ2-7; the match to TRBD2 covers 10 bases. V lost 4 bases and J lost 4; bases outside the gene matches: 10. Germline assignment: CDR1 MNHEY and CDR2 SMNVEV (reference sequence). The CDR3 loop spans 16 amino acids. CDR3 bases: TGTGCCAGCAGTTCCAACTTAGCGGGAGGCAGTTACGAGCAGTACTTC. Its protein is CASSSNLAGGSYEQYF.

V and J are TRBV5-1 and TRBJ2-5; maybe TRBD1 (5 bases). Germline-derived CDR1 and CDR2 are SGHRS and YFSETQ. The CDR3 contains 13 residues. V shed 0 bases and J shed 5 bases, with 8 bases lying between them. This CDR3 reads CASSLGGAETQYF. The DNA for the CDR3 is TGCGCCAGCAGCTTGGGGGGCGCGGAGACCCAGTACTTC.

CDR3 DNA: TGTGCCAGCTCACCATGGGACACCCCCTACGAGCAGTACTTC. Protein: CASSPWDTPYEQYF. The V call is TRBV18, the J call TRBJ2-7, with D possibly matching TRBD1 (6 bases). The V end was cut by 2 bases, the J end by 2 bases, with 10 bases between. CDR3 size: 14 residues. Germline loops: CDR1 KGHSH, CDR2 LQKENI.

To note about this clone: The sample carries other DNA sequences with the same CDR3. V gene TRBV5-6 combines with J gene TRBJ1-1; 8 nucleotides agree with TRBD1. CDR1 and CDR2 from the germline V gene are SGHDT and YYEEEE. Unmatched junction bases numbered 8, after V lost 4 bases and J lost 3 bases. This CDR3 is built from 15 residues. For the CDR3, the DNA is TGTGCCAGCAGCCCCCGAGGGGGACAGGACACTGAAGCTTTCTTT. This encodes CASSPRGGQDTEAFF.

V gene TRBV19 combines with J gene TRBJ2-7; D is possibly TRBD1 (6 bases). With 3 bases removed from V and 4 bases from J, the gap between germline ends came to 10 bases. From germline, CDR1 is LNHDA and CDR2 SQIVND (reference sequence). The CDR3 is 13 amino acids. This chain's CDR3 is CASSIGGLYEQYF. Here the CDR3 DNA reads TGTGCCAGTAGTATTGGGGGCTTGTACGAGCAGTACTTC. The full variable domain, with the rest looked up from reference TRBV19 and TRBJ2-7, is DGGITQSPKYLFRKEGQNVTLSCEQNLNHDAMYWYRQDPGQGLRLIYYSQIVNDFQKGDIAEGYSVSREKKESFPLTVTSAQKNPTAFYLCASSIGGLYEQYFGPGTRLTVT.

The rearrangement links TRBV7-9 to TRBJ2-3; TRBD2 aligns across 8 bases. The J segment lost 4 bases and the V segment lost 5 bases, leaving 11 bases of the junction unmatched. The CDR3 is 16 amino acids. In germline, CDR1 is SEHNR, CDR2 FQNEAQ (reference sequence). The CDR3 sequence is CASSPGTSVIPDTQYF. The DNA for the CDR3 is TGTGCCAGCAGCCCAGGGACTAGTGTTATCCCAGATACGCAGTATTTT. Combining the CDR3 with reference TRBV7-9 and TRBJ2-3 gives the whole variable domain DTGVSQNPRHKITKRGQNVTFRCDPISEHNRLYWYRQTLGQGPEFLTYFQNEAQLEKSRLLSDRFSAERPKGSFSTLEIQRTEQGDSAMYLCASSPGTSVIPDTQYFGPGTRLTVL.

The chain recombines TRBV5-1 with TRBJ2-1, with D possibly matching TRBD2 (6 bases). V was clipped by 0 bases and J by 3 bases, with 16 bases between them. This CDR3 region has 17 residues. The germline V gene encodes CDR1 SGHRS and CDR2 YFSETQ. CDR3 in amino acids: CASSLGLFGGNYNEQFF. The CDR3, as DNA: TGCGCCAGCAGCTTGGGACTGTTTGGAGGGAACTACAATGAGCAGTTCTTC.

V is TRBV18 and J is TRBJ1-2; maybe TRBD1 (6 bases). Trimming removed 6 bases at V and 8 bases at J, with 22 bases between. Germline CDR1 is KGHSH and CDR2 is LQKENI. The CDR3 runs 15 residues. The CDR3 reads CASSRNQGTAGGYTF. CDR3 DNA sequence: TGTGCCAGCTCCCGAAACCAGGGGACCGCGGGCGGCTACACCTTC.

V usage is TRBV2 and J usage is TRBJ2-7; D might be TRBD2 (6 bases). Trimming left V 4 bases short and J 5 bases short, with 12 bases between. Germline values: CDR1 SNHLY, CDR2 FYNNEI. The length of the CDR3 is 13 residues. In DNA, the CDR3 is TGTGCCAGCAGTGTTGCAGGGAGGAACGAGCAGTACTTC. Translation gives CASSVAGRNEQYF.

The chain is built from TRBV15 and TRBJ2-4; 7 nucleotides agree with TRBD2. The ends lost 4 bases at V and 11 bases at J; junction bases unmatched: 5. The CDR3 has 12 amino acids. The germline gives CDR1 LNHNV, CDR2 YYDKDF (reference sequence). The chain's CDR3 is CATSTGLSLQYF. CDR3 nucleotide sequence: TGTGCCACCAGCACGGGACTATCGCTTCAGTACTTC.

V and J are TRBV30 and TRBJ1-1; no reliable D call. Trimming shortened V by 0 bases and J by 1 base, and 6 bases separated the two germline ends. CDR1 and CDR2 from the germline V gene are GTSNPN and SVGIG (reference sequence). The CDR3 extends over 13 amino acids. In DNA, the CDR3 is TGTGCCTGGAGTGTTACAGCGAACACTGAAGCTTTCTTT. Translating gives CAWSVTANTEAFF.

As DNA, the CDR3 is TGTGCCAGCAGCCCCAAACCTAGGGGCCCGAACACCGGGGAGCTGTTTTTT. Amino acids: CASSPKPRGPNTGELFF. The J gene is TRBJ2-2, the V gene TRBV5-6, with D perhaps matching TRBD1 (5 bases). CDR1 is SGHDT and CDR2 is YYEEEE in the germline V gene. Trimming shortened V by 4 bases and J by 0 bases, and 16 bases separated the two germline ends. There are 17 residues in the CDR3.

The genes are TRBV27 and TRBJ2-5; the D gene is possibly TRBD2 (6 bases). CDR3 size: 14 residues. Germline V gene data show CDR1 as MNHEY and CDR2 as SMNVEV (reference sequence). The V end lost 5 bases, the J end lost 2 bases, and 12 bases lay between the germline ends. The CDR3 nucleotides read TGTGCCAGCAGTGACTCGGGGGTGCAAGAGACCCAGTACTTC. Encoded protein: CASSDSGVQETQYF.

This clone occurred a few times. The V and J genes are TRBV6-4 and TRBJ1-6; tentative D call: TRBD1 (5 bases). The V gene's germline CDR1 is MRHNA and CDR2 SNTAGT. The CDR3 loop spans 17 amino acids. Trimming pared 0 bases from V and 5 bases from J, leaving 14 bases between. As DNA, the CDR3 is TGTGCCAGCAGTGACTCGGGAAGGGTAGGGGATAATTCACCCCTCCACTTT. Translation: CASSDSGRVGDNSPLHF.